These 5 T cell receptor beta chains share one sample of origin, sequenced in a study of identical twins. TCRdb re-analysed the 5' RACE reads in MiXCR, keeping a single row per CDR3 protein. Among around 470,000 distinct CDR3 sequences listed, 13% to 15% were seen once. This sample also appeared in a second study, on yellow fever vaccine responses in identical twins.

Material for sequencing was CD4+ T cells sorted from blood. The receptors were gathered from a young woman in good health.

This clonotype was recorded a few times. The chain carries TRBV5-6 and TRBJ2-1, with 9 bases aligning to TRBD1. Germline V gives CDR1 SGHDT, CDR2 YYEEEE. The CDR3 sequence is 13 residues long. Germline trimming cut 4 bases from V and 8 bases from J; bases unmatched to any gene: 4. CDR3 in DNA: TGTGCCAGCAGCCGACAGGGGGAGGATGAGCAGTTCTTC. Translation: CASSRQGEDEQFF.

The J gene is TRBJ2-3, the V gene TRBV5-6; possible D gene TRBD2, 6 bases. Trimming shortened V by 4 bases and J by 9 bases, and 12 bases separated the two germline ends. Germline lookup yields CDR1 SGHDT and CDR2 YYEEEE. There are 12 residues in the CDR3. As DNA, the CDR3 is TGTGCCAGCAGCATTAGCGGCTACACGCAGTATTTT. Its protein product is CASSISGYTQYF.

In its sample, this clonotype was seen a few times. CDR3 protein: CASSLKGAGANVLTF. In DNA, the CDR3 is TGTGCCAGCAGTTTAAAGGGAGCAGGGGCCAACGTCCTGACTTTC. The V and J genes are TRBV28 and TRBJ2-6; D possibly corresponds to TRBD2 (5 bases). The V end was cut by 2 bases, the J end by 4 bases, with 9 bases between. The CDR3 covers 15 residues. Germline assignment: CDR1 MDHEN and CDR2 SYDVKM. The variable domain in full, with the rest retrieved from reference TRBV28 and TRBJ2-6, is DVKVTQSSRYLVKRTGEKVFLECVQDMDHENMFWYRQDPGLGLRLIYFSYDVKMKEKGDIPEGYSVSREKKERFSLILESASTNQTSMYLCASSLKGAGANVLTFGAGSRLTVL.

The chain carries TRBV27 and TRBJ2-2; D assignment may be TRBD1 or TRBD2 (5 bases each). The CDR3 has 14 residues. Germline lookup yields CDR1 MNHEY and CDR2 SMNVEV (reference sequence). V lost 6 bases, J lost 4 bases, and 12 bases lay in between. For the CDR3, the DNA is TGTGCCAGCAGACCGGGACGAGGCACCGGGGAGCTGTTTTTT. Amino acid sequence: CASRPGRGTGELFF.

This clonotype has only a few counts. The chain has TRBV24-1 and TRBJ2-5, with 13 bases matching TRBD2. CDR1 and CDR2 (germline): KGHDR, SFDVKD. The CDR3 contains 16 residues. V was clipped by 5 bases and J by 1 base; unmatched bases: 3. The chain's CDR3 is CATSAGLAGSQETQYF. CDR3 nucleotide sequence: TGTGCCACCAGTGCGGGACTAGCGGGATCCCAAGAGACCCAGTACTTC.